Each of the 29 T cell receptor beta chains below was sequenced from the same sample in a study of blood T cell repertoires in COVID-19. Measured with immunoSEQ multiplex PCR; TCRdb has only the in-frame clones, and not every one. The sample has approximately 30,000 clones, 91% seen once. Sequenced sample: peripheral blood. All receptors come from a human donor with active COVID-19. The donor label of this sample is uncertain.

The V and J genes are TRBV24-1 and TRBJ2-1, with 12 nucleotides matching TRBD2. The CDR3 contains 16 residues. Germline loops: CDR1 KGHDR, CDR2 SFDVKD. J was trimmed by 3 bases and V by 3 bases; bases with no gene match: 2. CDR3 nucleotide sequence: TGTGCCACCAGTGATCCTAGCGGGAGGGACTACAATGAGCAGTTCTTC. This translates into CATSDPSGRDYNEQFF.

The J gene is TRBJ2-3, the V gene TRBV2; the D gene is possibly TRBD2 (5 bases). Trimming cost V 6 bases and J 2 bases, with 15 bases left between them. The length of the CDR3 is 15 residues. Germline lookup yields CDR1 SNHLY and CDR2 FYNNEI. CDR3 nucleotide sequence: TGTGCCAGCAGCGCGACTACCTCTTACACAGATACGCAGTATTTT. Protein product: CASSATTSYTDTQYF.

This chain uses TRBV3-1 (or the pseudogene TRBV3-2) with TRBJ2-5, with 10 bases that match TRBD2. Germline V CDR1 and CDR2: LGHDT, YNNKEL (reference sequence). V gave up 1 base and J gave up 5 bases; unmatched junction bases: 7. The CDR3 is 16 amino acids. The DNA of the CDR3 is TGTGCCAGCAGCCAAGTCCAGCGGGGGGGCAGCGAGACCCAGTACTTC. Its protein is CASSQVQRGGSETQYF.

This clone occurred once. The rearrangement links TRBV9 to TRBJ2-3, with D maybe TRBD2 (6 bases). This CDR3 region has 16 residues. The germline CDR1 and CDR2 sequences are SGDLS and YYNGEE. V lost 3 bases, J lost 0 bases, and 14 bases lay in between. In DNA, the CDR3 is TGTGCCAGCAGCGCCCTACTAGCCTCTAGCACAGATACGCAGTATTTT. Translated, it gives CASSALLASSTDTQYF.

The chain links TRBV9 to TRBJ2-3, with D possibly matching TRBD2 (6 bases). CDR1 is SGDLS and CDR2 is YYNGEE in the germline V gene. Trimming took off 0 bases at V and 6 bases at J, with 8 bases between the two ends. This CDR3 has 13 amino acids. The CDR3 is CASSVGGDDTQYF. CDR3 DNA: TGTGCCAGCAGCGTAGGGGGGGATGATACGCAGTATTTT.

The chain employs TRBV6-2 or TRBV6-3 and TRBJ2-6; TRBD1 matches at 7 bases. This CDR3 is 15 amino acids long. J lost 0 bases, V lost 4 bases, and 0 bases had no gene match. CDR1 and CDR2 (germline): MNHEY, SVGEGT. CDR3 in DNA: TGTGCCAGCAGTTCAGGGGGCTCTGGGGCCAACGTCCTGACTTTC. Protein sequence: CASSSGGSGANVLTF.

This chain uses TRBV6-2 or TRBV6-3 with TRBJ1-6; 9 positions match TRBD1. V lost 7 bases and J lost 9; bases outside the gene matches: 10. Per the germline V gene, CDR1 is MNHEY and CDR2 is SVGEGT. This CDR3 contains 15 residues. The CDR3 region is CASTPSGTGFSPLHF. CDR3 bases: TGTGCCAGCACCCCCTCCGGGACAGGGTTTTCACCCCTCCACTTT.

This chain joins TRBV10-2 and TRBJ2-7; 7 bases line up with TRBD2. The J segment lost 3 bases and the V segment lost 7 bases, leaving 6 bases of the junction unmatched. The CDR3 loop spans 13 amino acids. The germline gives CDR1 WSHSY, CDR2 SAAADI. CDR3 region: CASNSGTHYEQYF. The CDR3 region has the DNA TGCGCCAGCAACAGCGGGACCCACTACGAGCAGTACTTC.

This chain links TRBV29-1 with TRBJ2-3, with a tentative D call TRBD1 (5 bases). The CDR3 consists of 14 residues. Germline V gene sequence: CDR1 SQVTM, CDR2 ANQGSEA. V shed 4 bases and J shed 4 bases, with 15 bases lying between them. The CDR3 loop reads CSVGGLTDPDTQYF. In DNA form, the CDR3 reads TGCAGCGTTGGGGGCCTAACGGACCCAGATACGCAGTATTTT.

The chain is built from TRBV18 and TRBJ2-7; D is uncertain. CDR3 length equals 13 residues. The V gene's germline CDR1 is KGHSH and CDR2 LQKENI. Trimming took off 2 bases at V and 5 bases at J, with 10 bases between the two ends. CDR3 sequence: CASSPSLDNEQYF. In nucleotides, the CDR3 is TGTGCCAGCTCACCAAGTTTAGACAACGAGCAGTACTTC.

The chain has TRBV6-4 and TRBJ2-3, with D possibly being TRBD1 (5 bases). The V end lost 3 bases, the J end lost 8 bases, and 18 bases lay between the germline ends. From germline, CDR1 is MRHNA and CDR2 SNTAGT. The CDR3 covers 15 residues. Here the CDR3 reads CASSEELSLQGTQYF. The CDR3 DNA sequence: TGTGCCAGCAGTGAGGAACTTTCACTTCAGGGTACGCAGTATTTT.

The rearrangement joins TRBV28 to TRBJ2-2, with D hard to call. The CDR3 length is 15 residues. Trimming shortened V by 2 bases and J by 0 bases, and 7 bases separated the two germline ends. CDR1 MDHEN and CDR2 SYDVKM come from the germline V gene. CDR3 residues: CASSLGGTNTGELFF. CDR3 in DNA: TGTGCCAGCAGTTTAGGCGGTACGAACACCGGGGAGCTGTTTTTT.

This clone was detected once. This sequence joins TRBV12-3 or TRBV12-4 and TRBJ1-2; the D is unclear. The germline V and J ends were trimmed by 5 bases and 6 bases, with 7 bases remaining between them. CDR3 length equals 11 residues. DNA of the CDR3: TGTGCCAGCAGTCGCACAGATGGCTACACCTTC. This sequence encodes CASSRTDGYTF.

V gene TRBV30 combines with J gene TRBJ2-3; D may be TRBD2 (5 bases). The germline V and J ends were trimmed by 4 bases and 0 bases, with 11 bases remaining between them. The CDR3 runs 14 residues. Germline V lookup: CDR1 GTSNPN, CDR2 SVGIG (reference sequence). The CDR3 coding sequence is TGTGCCTGGAAAGGGAGACGGAGCACAGATACGCAGTATTTT. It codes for CAWKGRRSTDTQYF.

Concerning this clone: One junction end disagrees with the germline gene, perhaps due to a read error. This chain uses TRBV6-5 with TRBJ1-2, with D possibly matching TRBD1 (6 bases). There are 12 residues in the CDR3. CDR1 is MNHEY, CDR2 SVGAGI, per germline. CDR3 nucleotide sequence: TGTGCCAGCAGTTTCCGGACTGGGGGCCACATCTTC. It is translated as CASSFRTGGHIF.

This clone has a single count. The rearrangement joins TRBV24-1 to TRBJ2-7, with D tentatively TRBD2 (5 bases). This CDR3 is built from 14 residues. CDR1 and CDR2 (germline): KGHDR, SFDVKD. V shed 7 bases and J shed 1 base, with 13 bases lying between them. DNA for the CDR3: TGTGCCACCAGCCCCGGGGTGTGGTCCTACGAGCAGTACTTC. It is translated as CATSPGVWSYEQYF.

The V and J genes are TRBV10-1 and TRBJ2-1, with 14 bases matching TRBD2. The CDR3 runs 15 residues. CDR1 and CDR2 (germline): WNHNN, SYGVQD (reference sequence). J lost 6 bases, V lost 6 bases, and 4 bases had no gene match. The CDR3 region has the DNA TGCGCCAGCAGCCCGGGACTAGCGGGGGTCAATGAGCAGTTCTTC. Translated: CASSPGLAGVNEQFF.

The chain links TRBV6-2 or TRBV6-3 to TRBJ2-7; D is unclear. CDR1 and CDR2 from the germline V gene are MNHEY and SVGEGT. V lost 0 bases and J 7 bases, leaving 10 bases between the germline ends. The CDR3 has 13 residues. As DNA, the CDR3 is TGTGCCAGCAGTTACTCCCGAGAGGTGGAGCAGTACTTC. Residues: CASSYSREVEQYF.

The DNA for the CDR3 is TGTGCCAGCAGTTCGGGACAGGGTTTGCGCTCTGGAAACACCATATATTTT. Translation gives CASSSGQGLRSGNTIYF. The chain combines TRBV6-2 or TRBV6-3 with TRBJ1-3; 9 nucleotides match TRBD1. The ends lost 4 bases at V and 0 bases at J; junction bases unmatched: 7. The CDR3 covers 17 residues. CDR1 and CDR2 (germline): MNHEY, SVGEGT.

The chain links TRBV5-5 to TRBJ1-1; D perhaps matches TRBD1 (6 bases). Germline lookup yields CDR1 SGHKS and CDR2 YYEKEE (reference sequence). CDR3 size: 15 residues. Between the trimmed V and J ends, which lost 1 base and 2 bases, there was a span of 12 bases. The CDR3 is CASSLLGRGNTEAFF. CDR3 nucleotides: TGTGCCAGCAGCTTGTTGGGCAGGGGTAACACTGAAGCTTTCTTT.

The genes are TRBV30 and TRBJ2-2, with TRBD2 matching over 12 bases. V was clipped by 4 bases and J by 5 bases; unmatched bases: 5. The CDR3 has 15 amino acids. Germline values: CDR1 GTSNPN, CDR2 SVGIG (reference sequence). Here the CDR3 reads CAWILAGGPTGELFF. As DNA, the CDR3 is TGTGCCTGGATACTAGCGGGGGGCCCGACCGGGGAGCTGTTTTTT.

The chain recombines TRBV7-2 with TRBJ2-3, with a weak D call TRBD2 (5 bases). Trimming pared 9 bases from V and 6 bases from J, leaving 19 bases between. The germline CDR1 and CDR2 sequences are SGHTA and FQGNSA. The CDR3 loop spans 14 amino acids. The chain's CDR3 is CASSPLGLPDTQYF. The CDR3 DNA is TGTGCCAGTAGCCCACTTGGACTCCCGGATACGCAGTATTTT.

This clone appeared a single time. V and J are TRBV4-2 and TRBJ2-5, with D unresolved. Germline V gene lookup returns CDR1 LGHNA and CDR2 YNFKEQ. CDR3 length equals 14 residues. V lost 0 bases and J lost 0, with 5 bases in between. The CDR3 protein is CASSQDPNQETQYF. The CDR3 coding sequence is TGTGCCAGCAGCCAAGATCCCAACCAAGAGACCCAGTACTTC.

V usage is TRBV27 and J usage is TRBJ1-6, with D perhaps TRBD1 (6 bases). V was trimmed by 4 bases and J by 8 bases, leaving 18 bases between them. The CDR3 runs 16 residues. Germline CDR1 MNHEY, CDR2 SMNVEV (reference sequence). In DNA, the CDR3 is TGTGCCAGCAGTTCTACGACGCGGGGGCTCCATTCACCCCTCCACTTT. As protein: CASSSTTRGLHSPLHF.

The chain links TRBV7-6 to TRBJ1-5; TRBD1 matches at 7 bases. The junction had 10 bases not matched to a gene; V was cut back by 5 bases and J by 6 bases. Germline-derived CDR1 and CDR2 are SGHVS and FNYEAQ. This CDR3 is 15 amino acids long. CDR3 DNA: TGTGCCAGCAGCGCCGGACAGGCTAGAGGTCAGCCCCAGCATTTT. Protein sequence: CASSAGQARGQPQHF.

The CDR3 sequence: CASSPLSGRDNEQFF. CDR3 coding DNA: TGTGCCAGTAGTCCCCTCAGCGGGAGGGACAATGAGCAGTTCTTC. The gene calls are TRBV19 and TRBJ2-1; 10 bases align to TRBD2. Germline V gene lookup returns CDR1 LNHDA and CDR2 SQIVND (reference sequence). The J segment lost 5 bases and the V segment lost 5 bases, leaving 6 bases of the junction unmatched. The CDR3 sequence is 15 residues long.

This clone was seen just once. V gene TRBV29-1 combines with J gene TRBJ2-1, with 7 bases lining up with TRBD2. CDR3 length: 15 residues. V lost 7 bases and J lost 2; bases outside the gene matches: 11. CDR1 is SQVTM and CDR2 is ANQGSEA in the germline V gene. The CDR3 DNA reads TGCAGCGCTAATGGGGCGGGAGCCGCCTACAATGAGCAGTTCTTC. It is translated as CSANGAGAAYNEQFF.

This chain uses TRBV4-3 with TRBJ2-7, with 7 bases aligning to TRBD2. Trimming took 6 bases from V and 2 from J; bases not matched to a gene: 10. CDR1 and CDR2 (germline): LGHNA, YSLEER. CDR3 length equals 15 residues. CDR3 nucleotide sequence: TGCGCCAGCAGTCCAATGACTGGGACTACCTACGAGCAGTACTTC. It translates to CASSPMTGTTYEQYF.

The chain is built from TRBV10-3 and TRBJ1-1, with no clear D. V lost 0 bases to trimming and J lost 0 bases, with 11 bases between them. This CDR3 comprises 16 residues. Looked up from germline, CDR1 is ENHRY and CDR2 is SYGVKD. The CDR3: CAISESLGSMNTEAFF. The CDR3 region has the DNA TGTGCCATCAGTGAGTCTTTGGGCAGTATGAACACTGAAGCTTTCTTT.